Below, one T cell receptor beta chain is given with its context. The CDR3 runs 13 residues. Trimming pared 0 bases from V and 4 bases from J, leaving 7 bases between. The germline V gene encodes CDR1 GTSNPN and CDR2 SVGIG (reference sequence). The data stem from a study of blood T cell repertoires in COVID-19. Study context: Collection of acute and convalescent COVID-19 samples took place in the United States, Italy and Spain.

The data were produced by immunoSEQ multiplex PCR, yet TCRdb's version contains in-frame clones alone and is incomplete. The profile shows about 440,000 clones, about 90% of them singletons. Living in under 30 US areas, the participants were between roughly 18 and 90 years of age. Sequencing was performed on PBMCs or T cells enriched from blood (not recorded which). This sequence joins TRBV30 and TRBJ2-1; possible D gene TRBD2, 5 bases. The receptor was isolated from a man between 18 and 35 years old who had recovered from COVID-19. The chain's CDR3 is CAWSVLGYNEQFF. Here the CDR3 DNA reads TGTGCCTGGAGTGTACTAGGATACAATGAGCAGTTCTTC.